This T cell receptor (beta chain) comes out of a study of long-term antiretroviral therapy in people with HIV. This clone showed up just a few times. Sequencing used immunoSEQ v3.0 at survey level. Using immunoSEQ multiplex PCR, the repertoire was profiled, and TCRdb retains in-frame clones only, with some absent. The data hold 15,000 to 20,000 clones, with around three quarters observed a single time. Participants who had HIV were, without exception, treated in the United States. The CDR3 totals 13 residues. V was clipped by 2 bases and J by 10 bases, with 14 bases between them. CDR1 and CDR2 from the germline V gene are MNHNS and SASEGT.

The V and J genes are TRBV6-1 and TRBJ1-1; D gene unclear. The source is a man between 45 and 60 years old with HIV. The input for sequencing was unsorted PBMCs, taken 2.2 years after starting antiretroviral therapy. This CDR3 is CASSEKEVSRAFF. In nucleotides, the CDR3 is TGTGCCAGCAGTGAAAAAGAAGTTAGTAGAGCTTTCTTT.